Presented here are 8 T cell receptor beta chains from one specimen sequenced in a study of blood T cell repertoires in COVID-19. Some clones are missing from TCRdb's copy, which holds only in-frame ones; the method was immunoSEQ multiplex PCR. Here the sample spans some 320,000 clones, 90% being singletons. Sequencing was performed on PBMCs or T cells enriched from blood (not recorded which). These TCRs come from a woman aged 30 to 39 who had been exposed to COVID-19.

CDR3 protein: CSVPDRVTEAFF. CDR3 in DNA: TGCAGCGTCCCGGACAGAGTCACTGAAGCTTTCTTT. The chain uses TRBV29-1 and TRBJ1-1; D perhaps matches TRBD1 (6 bases). V shed 6 bases and J shed 4 bases, with 12 bases lying between them. The CDR3 contains 12 residues. CDR1 and CDR2 from the germline V gene are SQVTM and ANQGSEA.

This sequence joins TRBV7-8 and TRBJ1-1; D is ambiguous. V lost 5 bases, J lost 4 bases, and 14 bases lay in between. Germline V gene lookup returns CDR1 SGHVS and CDR2 FQNEAQ. This CDR3 is built from 14 residues. The DNA of the CDR3 is TGTGCCAGCAGCCCCGACGGGGAGGGCACTGAAGCTTTCTTT. Its translation: CASSPDGEGTEAFF.

This sequence joins TRBV6-5 and TRBJ1-2; a possible D gene is TRBD1 (5 bases). Trimming removed 4 bases from V and 4 bases from J, with 16 bases in between. The CDR3 is made up of 15 amino acids. Germline assignment: CDR1 MNHEY and CDR2 SVGAGI. The DNA of the CDR3 is TGTGCCAGCAGTTGGGACTCGACTGGAGGCTATGGCTACACCTTC. Amino acids: CASSWDSTGGYGYTF.

The rearrangement uses TRBV5-6 and TRBJ1-5, with D tentatively TRBD1 (6 bases). Germline V gives CDR1 SGHDT, CDR2 YYEEEE. The CDR3 extends over 16 amino acids. V was shortened by 0 bases and J by 2 bases, with 12 bases between the two germline ends. The CDR3 here is CASSLGGRGGNQPQHF. CDR3 DNA: TGTGCCAGCAGCTTGGGGGGCAGGGGAGGCAATCAGCCCCAGCATTTT.

CDR3: CASSWQGPRNNSPLHF. CDR3 coding DNA: TGTGCCAGCAGTTGGCAGGGGCCTAGGAATAATTCACCCCTCCACTTT. This chain joins TRBV6-5 and TRBJ1-6; tentatively, D is TRBD1 (6 bases). This CDR3 region has 16 residues. Trimming removed 4 bases at V and 5 bases at J, with 15 bases between. Looked up from germline, CDR1 is MNHEY and CDR2 is SVGAGI.

The chain joins TRBV4-1 to TRBJ1-1; a possible D gene is TRBD1 (5 bases). The germline gives CDR1 MGHRA, CDR2 YSYEKL. The CDR3 runs 15 residues. The V and J ends lost 1 base and 6 bases respectively, with 15 bases between them. CDR3 residues: CASSQALGGGSEAFF. The CDR3 region has the DNA TGCGCCAGCAGCCAAGCCCTTGGGGGAGGGTCTGAAGCTTTCTTT.

This clone was detected once. The V and J genes are TRBV6-5 and TRBJ1-5; 8 nucleotides match TRBD1. The germline gives CDR1 MNHEY, CDR2 SVGAGI. The trim removed 6 bases at V and 3 bases at J, leaving 4 bases unmatched. CDR3 length: 14 residues. CDR3: CASRRQGLNQPQHF. CDR3 sequence (DNA): TGTGCCAGCAGGAGACAGGGGCTCAATCAGCCCCAGCATTTT.

In its sample, this clone was seen a few times. The chain carries TRBV7-8 and TRBJ1-5; 7 bases match TRBD1. Germline assignment: CDR1 SGHVS and CDR2 FQNEAQ. The J segment lost 5 bases and the V segment lost 5 bases, leaving 6 bases of the junction unmatched. The CDR3 has 14 amino acids. Here the CDR3 DNA reads TGTGCCAGCAGCCCGACAGGGCGGGATCAGCCCCAGCATTTT. It is translated as CASSPTGRDQPQHF.